Shown below are 3 T cell receptor beta chains from a single sample sequenced in a study of blood T cells in healthy people across ages (dated by TCRdb to 2013 to 2016). Library prep was done by 5' RACE. Sequenced on an Illumina HiSeq 2500. A second roughly 6 to 11 cycle PCR used a sample-barcoded 5' primer and a J-beta primer mix. TCRdb reworked the public reads: Q25 trimming with fastp, MiXCR clone assembly, productive beta chains retained. Every CDR3 protein is listed once, alongside the most common genes and DNA of its rows. A total of about 830,000 distinct CDR3 sequences appear in this sample, about 59% of them only once. The top ten constitute roughly 26% of the sample. Sequencing was done on a sample of blood. Receptor source: a man aged 25 to 40 in good health.

The J gene is TRBJ1-4, the V gene TRBV28; D is unclear. The CDR3 covers 12 residues. Deletions cut 7 bases from V and 8 bases from J, with 11 bases between. Germline CDR1 reads MDHEN; CDR2 reads SYDVKM. In DNA form, the CDR3 reads TGTGCCAGCAATCTACCGGGGGAAAAACTGTTTTTT. Translating gives CASNLPGEKLFF.

In its sample, this clonotype was seen a few times. The V gene is TRBV7-2, the J gene TRBJ2-6, with D perhaps being TRBD1 or TRBD2 (5 bases each). This CDR3 comprises 18 residues. Germline V gene sequence: CDR1 SGHTA, CDR2 FQGNSA. The germline V and J ends were trimmed by 4 bases and 4 bases, with 20 bases remaining between them. CDR3 nucleotides: TGTGCCAGCAGCTCTTCCGGGACGACCTTCGGAGGGGCCAACGTCCTGACTTTC. This gives the protein CASSSSGTTFGGANVLTF. Combining the CDR3 with reference TRBV7-2 and TRBJ2-6 gives the whole variable domain GAGVSQSPSNKVTEKGKDVELRCDPISGHTALYWYRQSLGQGLEFLIYFQGNSAPDKSGLPSDRFSAERTGGSVSTLTIQRTQQEDSAVYLCASSSSGTTFGGANVLTFGAGSRLTVL.

CDR3 bases: TGTGCCAGCAGCAAATTTAAGCAGGACAGGGGGGACTATGGCTACACCTTC. Its translation is CASSKFKQDRGDYGYTF. V and J are TRBV21-1 and TRBJ1-2; TRBD1, as called in the table, went unchecked against the DNA. TRBV21-1 is shown as a pseudogene. CDR3 length equals 17 residues.